This passage covers 29 T cell receptor beta chains from one sample sequenced in a study of T cell repertoires in cytomegalovirus infection. TCRdb ran MiXCR on the reads and lists one entry per CDR3 protein. The top ten hold around 13% of the sample, which has approximately 730,000 distinct CDR3 sequences, 25% to 35% seen once. Which antigens these TCRs recognize remains unknown. The sequencing used cultured CD8+ T cells from PBMCs, collected from culture after CMV antigen stimulation. The receptors were sampled from a human donor in good health (CMV status not recorded). Some clones in this sample may be carry-over from other donors' samples.

This chain uses TRBV6-6 with TRBJ2-7; the D gene is possibly TRBD1 (7 bases). The V gene's germline CDR1 is MNHNY and CDR2 SVGAGI (reference sequence). V lost 8 bases, J lost 2 bases, and 19 bases lay in between. This CDR3 is 15 amino acids long. The CDR3 is CASRASQGGPYEQYV. The CDR3 coding sequence is TGTGCCAGCCGCGCAAGCCAGGGGGGTCCCTACGAGCAGTACGTC.

The chain carries TRBV6-6 and TRBJ2-7; TRBD2 matches 7 bases. Germline loops: CDR1 MNHNY, CDR2 SVGAGI (reference sequence). V shed 0 bases, J shed 0 bases, and the junction held 8 bases outside the gene matches. The CDR3 runs to 17 residues. In DNA, the CDR3 is TGTGCCAGCAGTTACTCGTCGAAGCGGGGCGGCTCCTACGAGCAGTACGTC. This translates into CASSYSSKRGGSYEQYV.

This chain joins TRBV10-2 and TRBJ1-2, with unresolved D. Germline loops: CDR1 WSHSY, CDR2 SAAADI. The CDR3 sequence is 12 residues long. Trimming stripped 6 bases from V and 5 bases from J, with 10 bases between. The CDR3 coding sequence is TGCGCCAGCAGCTTTGACAAGTATGGCTACACCTTC. Translation gives CASSFDKYGYTF.

On this clonotype: One end of the junction does not line up with germline, which may come from a read error. The chain is built from TRBV7-6 and TRBJ2-2; D may be TRBD1 or TRBD2 (5 bases each). The germline V gene has CDR1 SGHVS and CDR2 FNYEAQ. There are 20 residues in the CDR3. The CDR3 sequence is CASSLVPLGTLKEGAGELFF. The CDR3 DNA follows: TGTGCTAGCAGCTTAGTTCCTCTCGGGACCCTCAAAGAGGGAGCCGGGGAGCTGTTTTTT.

This clonotype was counted at least ten times. The rearrangement joins TRBV12-3 or TRBV12-4 to TRBJ1-1; 9 nucleotides agree with TRBD1. V shed 4 bases, J shed 3 bases, and the junction held 9 bases outside the gene matches. This CDR3 is 16 amino acids long. The CDR3 loop reads CASSWEQGQGDTEAFF. The DNA of the CDR3 is TGTGCCAGCAGTTGGGAGCAGGGACAGGGAGACACTGAAGCTTTCTTT.

This clonotype was recorded many times. The rearrangement links TRBV7-6 to TRBJ2-3, with 9 bases lining up with TRBD2. J lost 0 bases, V lost 5 bases, and 12 bases had no gene match. This CDR3 has 18 amino acids. Germline values: CDR1 SGHVS, CDR2 FNYEAQ. CDR3 region: CASSHLAPSGESTDTQYF. The CDR3 DNA sequence: TGTGCCAGCAGCCACCTTGCTCCTAGCGGGGAGAGCACAGATACGCAGTATTTT.

The chain combines TRBV15 with TRBJ2-1; the D gene could be TRBD1 or TRBD2 (6 bases each). CDR1 and CDR2 (germline): LNHNV, YYDKDF (reference sequence). Between the trimmed V and J ends, which lost 3 bases and 9 bases, there was a span of 15 bases. CDR3 size: 14 residues. DNA for the CDR3: TGTGCCACCAGCAGGGGACGGGGGCCCGTTGAGCAGTTCTTC. The encoded protein is CATSRGRGPVEQFF.

In this sample, this clonotype turned up a few times. The chain employs TRBV20-1 and TRBJ1-6, with D uncertain. Germline CDR1 reads DFQATT; CDR2 reads SNEGSKA (reference sequence). This CDR3 has 19 residues. V gave up 1 base and J gave up 12 bases, with 31 bases separating them. Here the CDR3 DNA reads TGCAGTGCTAGAGTACAGAACCTGTACCCAGTCAATTTACTAGGACCCCTCCACTTT. The encoded protein is CSARVQNLYPVNLLGPLHF.

This clonotype was observed a few times. This chain links TRBV10-1 with TRBJ2-5; possibly TRBD1 for D (5 bases). The germline V gene encodes CDR1 WNHNN and CDR2 SYGVQD (reference sequence). Trimming shortened V by 2 bases and J by 5 bases, and 15 bases separated the two germline ends. The CDR3 length is 15 residues. This chain's CDR3 is CASSEEWQGEETQYF. CDR3 bases: TGCGCCAGCAGTGAGGAATGGCAGGGTGAGGAGACCCAGTACTTC.

The chain uses TRBV7-9 and TRBJ2-5, with D tentatively TRBD1 or TRBD2 (6 bases each). This CDR3 is built from 11 residues. CDR1 is SEHNR, CDR2 FQNEAQ, per germline (reference sequence). The V and J ends lost 10 bases and 9 bases respectively, with 15 bases between them. The CDR3 protein is CATSPGAPQYF. The CDR3 bases are TGTGCCACCTCACCGGGGGCGCCCCAGTACTTC.

V is TRBV10-2 and J is TRBJ2-4, with D uncertain. V gave up 8 bases and J gave up 2 bases, with 10 bases separating them. In germline, CDR1 is WSHSY, CDR2 SAAADI. The CDR3 consists of 13 residues. The CDR3 DNA reads as TGCGCCAGCTCCAATACTTCCAAAAACATTCAGTACTTC. Translation: CASSNTSKNIQYF.

The sample holds many counts of this clonotype. This chain joins TRBV7-6 and TRBJ2-5; 8 bases are shared with TRBD2. The germline gives CDR1 SGHVS, CDR2 FNYEAQ. J gave up 2 bases and V 5 bases, and 10 bases lay outside the gene matches. This CDR3 region has 16 residues. The CDR3 protein is CASSPSVSGAQETQYF. The CDR3 bases are TGTGCCAGCAGCCCGTCGGTTAGCGGGGCTCAAGAGACCCAGTACTTC.

This clonotype was observed at least ten times. The chain joins TRBV7-9 to TRBJ2-2, with 9 positions matching TRBD1. This CDR3 is built from 14 residues. Trimming cost V 4 bases and J 7 bases; bases outside gene matches: 4. Germline V gene data show CDR1 as SEHNR and CDR2 as FQNEAQ (reference sequence). The CDR3 region is CASSSGQGDGELFF. CDR3 sequence (DNA): TGTGCCAGCAGCTCGGGACAGGGCGACGGGGAGCTGTTTTTT.

This chain connects TRBV27 to TRBJ1-1, with D perhaps matching TRBD1 (5 bases). In germline, CDR1 is MNHEY, CDR2 SMNVEV (reference sequence). The CDR3 loop spans 17 amino acids. V was cut by 4 bases and J by 1 base, with 19 bases left in between. The CDR3 spells CASSSITLDKGNTEAFF. CDR3 DNA: TGTGCCAGCAGTTCGATTACCCTGGACAAGGGGAACACTGAAGCTTTCTTT.

CDR3 sequence (DNA): TGTGCCAGCAGCTTACATGACAGGGGAGCTGAAAAACTGTTTTTT. It yields the protein CASSLHDRGAEKLFF. The chain couples TRBV7-4 to TRBJ1-4, with 8 bases fitting TRBD1. CDR1 and CDR2 (germline): SGHVT, SQSDAQ. This CDR3 contains 15 residues. The trim removed 2 bases at V and 7 bases at J, leaving 6 bases unmatched.

This clonotype was picked up many times. The chain recombines TRBV6-5 with TRBJ2-7; D may be TRBD1 or TRBD2 (5 bases each). This CDR3 region has 13 residues. The V end lost 8 bases, the J end lost 3 bases, and 14 bases lay between the germline ends. CDR1 is MNHEY, CDR2 SVGAGI, per germline. CDR3 loop: CASSPGTYYEQYF. The DNA of the CDR3 is TGTGCCAGCTCACCCGGGACGTACTACGAGCAGTACTTC.

In this sample, this clonotype turned up a few times. The chain is built from TRBV7-9 and TRBJ2-7; 10 bases are a match to TRBD1. The CDR3 has 15 amino acids. With V trimmed by 5 bases and J by 5 bases, 9 bases remained unmatched. The germline CDR1 and CDR2 sequences are SEHNR and FQNEAQ (reference sequence). CDR3 region: CASSPRDRGPDEQYF. The CDR3 nucleotides are TGTGCCAGCAGCCCCCGTGACAGGGGGCCGGACGAGCAGTACTTC.

The table lists this clonotype with many counts. The chain is built from TRBV7-2 and TRBJ2-7; tentatively, D is TRBD2 (5 bases). The CDR3 contains 15 residues. V lost 1 base to trimming and J lost 3 bases, with 13 bases between them. Germline V gene data show CDR1 as SGHTA and CDR2 as FQGNSA. This chain's CDR3 is CASSLVGHGIYEQYF. Written as DNA, the CDR3 is TGTGCCAGCAGCTTAGTTGGGCACGGGATCTACGAGCAGTACTTC.

This clonotype has more than one count but fewer than ten. The chain joins TRBV15 to TRBJ2-3; 10 bases fit TRBD2. There are 16 residues in the CDR3. Germline CDR1 LNHNV, CDR2 YYDKDF (reference sequence). V lost 5 bases and J lost 2; bases outside the gene matches: 7. The CDR3 loop reads CATSSGLAEITDTQYF. DNA of the CDR3: TGTGCCACCAGCTCTGGACTAGCGGAGATCACAGATACGCAGTATTTT.

Worth noting for this clonotype: A read error may produce the germline difference seen at one junction end. J is TRBJ1-3 and V is TRBV7-3; D might be TRBD1 (5 bases). CDR1 and CDR2 (germline): SGHTA, FQGTGA. The CDR3 is made up of 11 amino acids. CDR3 sequence reads: CVSSLDSRIYF. The CDR3 DNA sequence: TGTGTCAGCAGCTTAGACAGCCGCATATATTTT.

This clonotype came up a few times. V gene TRBV7-3 combines with J gene TRBJ1-2, with 9 bases aligning to TRBD1. The CDR3 has 15 amino acids. Per the germline V gene, CDR1 is SGHTA and CDR2 is FQGTGA. Trimming removed 5 bases from V and 7 bases from J; junction bases left unmatched: 11. The CDR3 DNA follows: TGTGCCAGCAGCCCTAGTAGGGGACAGGGTCTTGGCTACACCTTC. The encoded protein is CASSPSRGQGLGYTF.

There are many counts of this clonotype. DNA for the CDR3: TGTGCCAGCAGCTTAGGATTGCGGGGGGATACGCAGTATTTT. Translating gives CASSLGLRGDTQYF. V is TRBV7-8 and J is TRBJ2-3; 7 positions match TRBD2. With V trimmed by 1 base and J by 6 bases, 4 bases remained unmatched. CDR3 size: 14 residues. Germline-derived CDR1 and CDR2 are SGHVS and FQNEAQ.

This clonotype turned up a few times. The chain links TRBV5-4 to TRBJ2-2; unclear D gene. Per the germline V gene, CDR1 is SGHNT and CDR2 is YYREEE (reference sequence). This CDR3 has 13 amino acids. Trimming cost V 6 bases and J 0 bases, with 6 bases left between them. CDR3 coding DNA: TGTGCCAGCATGAGCCCGAACACCGGGGAGCTGTTTTTT. Its protein product is CASMSPNTGELFF. The full variable domain, rest sourced from reference TRBV5-4 and TRBJ2-2, is ETGVTQSPTHLIKTRGQQVTLRCSSQSGHNTVSWYQQALGQGPQFIFQYYREEENGRGNFPPRFSGLQFPNYSSELNVNALELDDSALYLCASMSPNTGELFFGEGSRLTVL.

This clonotype occurred a few times. The chain carries TRBV12-5 and TRBJ2-5; tentatively, D is TRBD2 (6 bases). Trimming removed 7 bases from V and 4 bases from J, with 13 bases in between. This CDR3 contains 13 residues. Germline loops: CDR1 LGHNT, CDR2 FRNRAP. The CDR3 sequence is CASAHGGLETQYF. The CDR3 DNA is TGTGCTAGTGCCCACGGAGGGTTAGAGACCCAGTACTTC.

The chain joins TRBV27 to TRBJ2-7; D is uncertain. The CDR3 spans 14 residues. Trimming took 3 bases from V and 0 from J, leaving 9 bases between them. The germline V gene encodes CDR1 MNHEY and CDR2 SMNVEV (reference sequence). CDR3: CASSLGRDSYEQYF. In DNA form, the CDR3 reads TGTGCCAGCAGTTTGGGTAGGGACTCCTACGAGCAGTACTTC.

The chain couples TRBV12-3 or TRBV12-4 to TRBJ2-7; 9 bases fit TRBD2. The V gene end was trimmed by 5 bases and the J gene end by 7 bases; junction bases not matched to a gene: 9. There are 14 residues in the CDR3. CDR3 region: CASSGGGLAREQYF. CDR3 nucleotide sequence: TGTGCCAGCAGTGGCGGCGGACTAGCGCGGGAGCAGTACTTC.

This rearrangement joins TRBV2 to TRBJ2-7, with TRBD1 matching 7 bases. Germline V gene data show CDR1 as SNHLY and CDR2 as FYNNEI. This CDR3 has 16 residues. Trimming removed 0 bases from V and 0 bases from J; junction bases left unmatched: 5. This CDR3 is CASSEAGGSISYEQYF. The DNA of the CDR3 is TGTGCCAGCAGTGAAGCAGGGGGCAGTATCTCCTACGAGCAGTACTTC.

The chain links TRBV6-2 or TRBV6-3 to TRBJ2-7; D is unclear. This CDR3 has 12 residues. Germline V gene lookup returns CDR1 MNHEY and CDR2 SVGEGT. V lost 5 bases to trimming and J lost 6 bases, with 11 bases between them. CDR3 protein: CASSDLNVEQYV. As DNA, the CDR3 is TGTGCCAGCAGTGACTTGAACGTCGAGCAGTACGTC.

At least ten counts were recorded for this clonotype. The chain links TRBV7-8 to TRBJ2-6; D is possibly TRBD2 (6 bases). The length of the CDR3 is 17 residues. Trimming removed 3 bases from V and 1 base from J, with 13 bases in between. Germline V lookup: CDR1 SGHVS, CDR2 FQNEAQ. The CDR3 sequence is CASSFRGSESGANVLTF. The CDR3 DNA reads TGTGCCAGCAGCTTCCGGGGGTCGGAATCTGGGGCCAACGTCCTGACTTTC. Full variable domain (rest looked up from reference TRBV7-8 and TRBJ2-6): GAGVSQSPRYKVAKRGQDVALRCDPISGHVSLFWYQQALGQGPEFLTYFQNEAQLDKSGLPSDRFFAERPEGSVSTLKIQRTQQEDSAVYLCASSFRGSESGANVLTFGAGSRLTVL.